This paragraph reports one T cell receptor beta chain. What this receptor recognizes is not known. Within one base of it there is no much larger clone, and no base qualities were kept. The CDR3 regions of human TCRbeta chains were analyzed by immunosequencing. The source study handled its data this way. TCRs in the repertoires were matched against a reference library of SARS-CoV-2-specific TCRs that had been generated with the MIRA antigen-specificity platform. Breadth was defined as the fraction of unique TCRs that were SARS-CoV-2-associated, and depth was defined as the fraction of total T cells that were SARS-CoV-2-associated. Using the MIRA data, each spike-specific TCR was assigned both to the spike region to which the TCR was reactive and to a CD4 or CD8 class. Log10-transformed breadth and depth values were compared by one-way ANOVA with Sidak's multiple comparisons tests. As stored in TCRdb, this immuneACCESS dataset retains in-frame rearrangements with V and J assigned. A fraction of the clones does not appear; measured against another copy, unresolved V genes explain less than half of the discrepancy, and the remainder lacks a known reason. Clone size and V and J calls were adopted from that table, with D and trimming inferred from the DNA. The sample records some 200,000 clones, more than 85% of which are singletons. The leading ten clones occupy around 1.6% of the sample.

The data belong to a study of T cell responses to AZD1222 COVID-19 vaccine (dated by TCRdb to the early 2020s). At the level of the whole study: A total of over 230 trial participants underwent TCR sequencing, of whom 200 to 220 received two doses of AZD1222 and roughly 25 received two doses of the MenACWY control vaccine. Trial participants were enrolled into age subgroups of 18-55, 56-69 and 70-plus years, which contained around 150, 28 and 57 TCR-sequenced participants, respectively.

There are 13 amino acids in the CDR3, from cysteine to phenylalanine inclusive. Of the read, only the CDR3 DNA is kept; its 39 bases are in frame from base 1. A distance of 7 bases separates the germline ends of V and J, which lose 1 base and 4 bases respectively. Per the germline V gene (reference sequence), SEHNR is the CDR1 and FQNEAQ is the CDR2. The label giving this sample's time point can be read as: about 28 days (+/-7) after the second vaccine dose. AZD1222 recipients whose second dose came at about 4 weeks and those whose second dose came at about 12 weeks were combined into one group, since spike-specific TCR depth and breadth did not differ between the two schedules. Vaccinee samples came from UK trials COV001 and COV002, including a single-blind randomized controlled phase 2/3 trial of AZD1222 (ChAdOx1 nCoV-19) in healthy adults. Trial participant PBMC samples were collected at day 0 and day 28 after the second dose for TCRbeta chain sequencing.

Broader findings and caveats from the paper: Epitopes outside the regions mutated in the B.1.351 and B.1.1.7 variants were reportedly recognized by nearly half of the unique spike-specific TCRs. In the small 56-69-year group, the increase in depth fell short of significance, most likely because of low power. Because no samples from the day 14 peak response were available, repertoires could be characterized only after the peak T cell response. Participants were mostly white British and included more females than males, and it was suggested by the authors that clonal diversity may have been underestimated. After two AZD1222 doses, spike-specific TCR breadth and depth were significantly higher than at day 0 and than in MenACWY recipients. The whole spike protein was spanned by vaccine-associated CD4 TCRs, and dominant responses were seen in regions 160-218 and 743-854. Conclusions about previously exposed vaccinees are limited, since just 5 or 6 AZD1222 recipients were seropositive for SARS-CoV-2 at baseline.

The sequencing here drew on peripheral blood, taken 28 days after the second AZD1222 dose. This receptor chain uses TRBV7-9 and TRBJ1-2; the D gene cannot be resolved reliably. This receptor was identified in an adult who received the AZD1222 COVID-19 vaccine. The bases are TGTGCCAGCAGCTTAGACGGAATCTATGGCTACACCTTC. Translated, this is CASSLDGIYGYTF.